This TCR beta chain appears in the sequencing data of a study of T cell responses to AZD1222 COVID-19 vaccine. V lost 8 bases and J 0 bases, leaving 11 bases between the germline ends. Germline V gene sequence: CDR1 MNHEY, CDR2 SVGAGI. The length of the CDR3 is 14 residues. The table came from immunoSEQ multiplex PCR; TCRdb's copy has only in-frame clones and leaves some out. This table has about 150,000 clones, roughly 87% appearing once. This sequence was found in an adult in good health. The specimen comprised peripheral blood, sampled on day 0 of AZD1222 vaccination. The chain joins TRBV6-5 to TRBJ1-5; perhaps TRBD1 as D (6 bases). CDR3 region: CASSRGDSNQPQHF. The CDR3, as DNA: TGTGCCAGCTCGAGGGGGGATAGCAATCAGCCCCAGCATTTT.